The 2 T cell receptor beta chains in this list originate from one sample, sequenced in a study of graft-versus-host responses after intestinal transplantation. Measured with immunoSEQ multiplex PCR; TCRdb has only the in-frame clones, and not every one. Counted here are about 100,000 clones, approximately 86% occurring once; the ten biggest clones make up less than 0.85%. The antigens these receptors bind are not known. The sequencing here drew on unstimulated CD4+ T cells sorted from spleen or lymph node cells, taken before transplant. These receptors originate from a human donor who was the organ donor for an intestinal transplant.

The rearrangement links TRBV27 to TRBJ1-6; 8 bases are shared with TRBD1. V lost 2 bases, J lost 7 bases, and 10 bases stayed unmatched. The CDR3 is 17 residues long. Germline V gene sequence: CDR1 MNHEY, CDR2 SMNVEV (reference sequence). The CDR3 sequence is CASSLPGRQGWNSPLHF. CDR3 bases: TGTGCCAGCAGTTTACCCGGCCGACAGGGGTGGAATTCACCCCTCCACTTT.

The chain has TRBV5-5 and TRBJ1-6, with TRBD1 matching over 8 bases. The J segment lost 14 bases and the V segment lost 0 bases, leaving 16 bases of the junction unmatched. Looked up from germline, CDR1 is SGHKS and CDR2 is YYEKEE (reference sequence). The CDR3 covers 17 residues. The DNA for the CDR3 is TGTGCCAGCAGCTTGGTAGTGACAGGGGCTTCAAGGGGGTCCCTCCACTTT. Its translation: CASSLVVTGASRGSLHF.